The rows below give T cell receptor beta chains drawn from one sample of a study of a mutant IDH1 vaccine in newly diagnosed glioma. Produced via immunoSEQ multiplex PCR; TCRdb's table is partial and in-frame only. Of 85,000 to 100,000 clones listed, under 90% are singletons. The material was PBMCs, obtained from a glioma patient treated with radiotherapy, temozolomide or both. The receptors originated from a woman aged 50 to 60 with glioma. Both conserved end residues are part of each CDR3. A D gene is named only where the DNA matches it firmly. Some rows have no size entry. The others give once, few or many, or a class for an expanded clone.

clone_size: .; d_call: .; j_call: TRBJ2-3; v_call: TRBV4-2; cdr3_length: 13; cdr3_nt: TGTGCCACCCGGGACCACGCCCCAGATACGCAGTATTTT; cdr3_aa: CATRDHAPDTQYF
clone_size: .; d_call: .; j_call: TRBJ1-1; v_call: TRBV18; cdr3_length: 13; cdr3_nt: TGTGCCAGCTCACCAAGTATGGGAACTGAAGCTTTCTTT; cdr3_aa: CASSPSMGTEAFF
clone_size: .; d_call: TRBD1; j_call: TRBJ1-5; v_call: TRBV9; cdr3_length: 12; cdr3_nt: TGTGCCAGCAGCGTTGCAGGGGGCCCCCAGCATTTT; cdr3_aa: CASSVAGGPQHF
clone_size: .; d_call: .; j_call: TRBJ1-1; v_call: TRBV19; cdr3_length: 15; cdr3_nt: TGTGCCAGTAGAGACAGGAGACTCATGAACACTGAAGCTTTCTTT; cdr3_aa: CASRDRRLMNTEAFF
clone_size: .; d_call: .; j_call: TRBJ2-3; v_call: TRBV4-3; cdr3_length: 17; cdr3_nt: TGCGCCAGCAGCCAAGAACACGTCCTCAGATCCACAGATACGCAGTATTTT; cdr3_aa: CASSQEHVLRSTDTQYF
clone_size: few; d_call: .; j_call: TRBJ1-6; v_call: TRBV10-3; cdr3_length: 12; cdr3_nt: TGTGCCATCAGGGGTTTTAATTCACCCCTCCACTTT; cdr3_aa: CAIRGFNSPLHF
clone_size: .; d_call: .; j_call: TRBJ2-3; v_call: TRBV11-3; cdr3_length: 14; cdr3_nt: TGTGCCAGCAGCTTGACAGCTAGCACAGATACGCAGTATTTT; cdr3_aa: CASSLTASTDTQYF
clone_size: .; d_call: .; j_call: TRBJ2-1; v_call: TRBV7-3; cdr3_length: 17; cdr3_nt: TGTGCCAGCAGCTTACGAGCGGGCTTGGGCTCCTACAATGAGCAGTTCTTC; cdr3_aa: CASSLRAGLGSYNEQFF
clone_size: once; d_call: TRBD1; j_call: TRBJ1-6; v_call: TRBV10-3; cdr3_length: 15; cdr3_nt: TGTGCCATCAAGATAAACGACAGGGACAATTCACCCCTCCACTTT; cdr3_aa: CAIKINDRDNSPLHF
clone_size: .; d_call: TRBD1; j_call: TRBJ2-2; v_call: TRBV6-1; cdr3_length: 14; cdr3_nt: TGTGCCACCTGGGACAGGGGGAACACCGGGGAGCTGTTTTTT; cdr3_aa: CATWDRGNTGELFF
clone_size: .; d_call: .; j_call: TRBJ2-3; v_call: TRBV12-5; cdr3_length: 14; cdr3_nt: TGTGCTATACCTGGGGGGGCCCGGCCAGATACGCAGTATTTT; cdr3_aa: CAIPGGARPDTQYF
clone_size: few; d_call: .; j_call: TRBJ1-1; v_call: TRBV27; cdr3_length: 13; cdr3_nt: TGTGCCAGCAGTTTGGGGTGGAACACTGAAGCTTTCTTT; cdr3_aa: CASSLGWNTEAFF
clone_size: .; d_call: TRBD1; j_call: TRBJ2-7; v_call: TRBV11-3; cdr3_length: 14; cdr3_nt: TGTGCCAGCAGCCTCAGGGGGCTAGGCTACGAGCAGTACTTC; cdr3_aa: CASSLRGLGYEQYF
clone_size: .; d_call: TRBD1; j_call: TRBJ2-7; v_call: TRBV4-1; cdr3_length: 16; cdr3_nt: TGCGCCAGCAGCCCCCGGGACAGGGAGTTCCCCTACGAGCAGTACTTC; cdr3_aa: CASSPRDREFPYEQYF
clone_size: .; d_call: .; j_call: TRBJ1-1; v_call: TRBV10-3; cdr3_length: 11; cdr3_nt: TGTGCCATCAGTGCGAATGGGGTAGCTTTCTTT; cdr3_aa: CAISANGVAFF
clone_size: .; d_call: TRBD2; j_call: TRBJ2-1; v_call: TRBV5-1; cdr3_length: 15; cdr3_nt: TGCGCCAGCAGCTTTCGGGGGGACCGTAGTAATGAGCAGTTCTTC; cdr3_aa: CASSFRGDRSNEQFF
clone_size: .; d_call: TRBD1; j_call: TRBJ2-7; v_call: TRBV2; cdr3_length: 14; cdr3_nt: TGTGCCAGCAGTCGGACAGGCAGCTCCTACGAGCAGTACTTC; cdr3_aa: CASSRTGSSYEQYF
clone_size: .; d_call: .; j_call: TRBJ1-1; v_call: TRBV7-9; cdr3_length: 15; cdr3_nt: TGTGCCAGCAGCTCCCTCCTAAATGGGGGATTTGAAGCTTTCTTT; cdr3_aa: CASSSLLNGGFEAFF
clone_size: .; d_call: TRBD1; j_call: TRBJ1-1; v_call: TRBV7-2; cdr3_length: 13; cdr3_nt: TGTGCCAGCAGCTTAGACGACAGGGGGGTGCCTTTCTTT; cdr3_aa: CASSLDDRGVPFF
clone_size: .; d_call: .; j_call: TRBJ2-7; v_call: TRBV5-1; cdr3_length: 16; cdr3_nt: TGCGCCAGCAGCCCGGATGCGAAGGGGAGGACCTACGAGCAGTACTTC; cdr3_aa: CASSPDAKGRTYEQYF
clone_size: .; d_call: .; j_call: TRBJ1-3; v_call: TRBV19; cdr3_length: 14; cdr3_nt: TGTGCCAGTGAAAGGCCGTCAGTTAAAAACACCATATATTTT; cdr3_aa: CASERPSVKNTIYF
clone_size: .; d_call: TRBD1; j_call: TRBJ1-1; v_call: TRBV7-9; cdr3_length: 15; cdr3_nt: TGTGCCAGCAGCTACGGGACAGGGGGCCGCCCTGAAGCTTTCTTT; cdr3_aa: CASSYGTGGRPEAFF
clone_size: .; d_call: .; j_call: TRBJ2-2; v_call: TRBV4-1; cdr3_length: 16; cdr3_nt: TGCGCCAGCAGCCAAGCAAGTGTTACAATTTCCGGGGAGCTGTTTTTT; cdr3_aa: CASSQASVTISGELFF
clone_size: .; d_call: .; j_call: TRBJ2-1; v_call: TRBV29-1; cdr3_length: 11; cdr3_nt: TGCAGCGTTGACCAAGGGTCCGAGCAGTTCTTC; cdr3_aa: CSVDQGSEQFF
clone_size: once; d_call: .; j_call: TRBJ1-3; v_call: TRBV18; cdr3_length: 15; cdr3_nt: TGTGCCAGCTCACTTGGGGCCATCTCTGGAAACACCATATATTTT; cdr3_aa: CASSLGAISGNTIYF
clone_size: .; d_call: .; j_call: TRBJ1-2; v_call: TRBV6-1; cdr3_length: 18; cdr3_nt: TGTGCCAGCAGTGAAGCGCGAACGTCGTCGCCCCGTAACTATGGCTACACCTTC; cdr3_aa: CASSEARTSSPRNYGYTF
clone_size: .; d_call: .; j_call: TRBJ1-3; v_call: TRBV6-5; cdr3_length: 12; cdr3_nt: TGTGCCAGCAGGGAGGACCAAAACACCATATATTTT; cdr3_aa: CASREDQNTIYF
clone_size: few; d_call: .; j_call: TRBJ1-1; v_call: TRBV30; cdr3_length: 12; cdr3_nt: TGTGCCTGGAGCGGAGGTAGGCGGGAAGCTTTCTTT; cdr3_aa: CAWSGGRREAFF
clone_size: .; d_call: .; j_call: TRBJ2-3; v_call: TRBV21-1; cdr3_length: 14; cdr3_nt: TGTGCCAGCAGCAAGAAGGCCAAAACAGATACGCAGTATTTT; cdr3_aa: CASSKKAKTDTQYF